This record concerns one TCR beta chain sequence. What antigen it recognizes has not been identified. Base quality data are lacking; no much larger clone is found one base away. Participants in the prospective study were enrolled through a virtual design, were aged 18 to 89 years, and lived in 24 United States geographic areas. Cohort assignment in the prospective study relied on participant-reported clinical history from a screening survey and a study questionnaire. Exposed participants had been in contact, within 2 weeks of entering the study, with a person who had a PCR-confirmed or clinician-diagnosed case of COVID-19. Each participant in the prospective study had whole blood, serum and a nasopharyngeal or oropharyngeal swab collected by mobile phlebotomists. Prospective study participants could optionally give additional blood draws and questionnaires over an approximately two-month period. Blood samples from the prospective study were shipped frozen or at room temperature prior to DNA extraction.

TCRbeta CDR3 regions were amplified from genomic DNA using the immunoSEQ Assay, a bias-controlled multiplex PCR. As for how the authors treated the data: The number of nucleated cells in each sample was estimated by amplification of reference gene primers within the assay. To quantify the absolute abundance of each unique TCRbeta CDR3 rearrangement, sequence reads were collapsed and filtered. For each sample, productive Simpson clonality was calculated as the square root of Simpson's diversity index across productive rearrangements. Sourced from immuneACCESS, this table was stored by TCRdb with only in-frame sequences that have V and J called. A share of the clones is absent; for the studies checked, an unresolved V gene accounts for under half, and the remainder has no known explanation. D and trimming were read from the DNA, whereas the V and J calls and clone size are those reported in that table. The sample table records 200,000 to 250,000 clones; around 89% of these occur just once. In total, the top ten clones hold about 0.95% of the sample.

The CDR3 starts with the cysteine, ends with the phenylalanine, and has 16 residues. Only the CDR3 part of the read is kept: 48 bases, read in frame from the first base. CDR1 SGHRS and CDR2 YFSETQ were looked up in the germline V gene. Trimming takes 1 base from V and 9 bases from J, and the germline ends sit 17 bases apart. The data belong to a study of blood T cell repertoires in COVID-19 (dated by TCRdb to between 2020 and 2021). Background for the entire study: Collaborator samples came from the United States, Italy and Spain and covered acute and convalescent phases of COVID-19. The samples were drawn from the first 160 participants of the ongoing ImmuneRACE study and from roughly 1,300 subjects provided by 6 global collaborators. Sample metadata almost always included a de-identified subject ID, COVID-19 status, age in years and sex. The material from the prospective study consisted of cDNA or gDNA derived from T cells, B-cell-depleted T cells, or PBMCs. The dataset comprised deeply sampled blood TCRbeta repertoires from subjects exposed to, actively infected with, or recovered from COVID-19. Where available, HLA class I and class II types were obtained from metadata supplied by the sample provider rather than from assay-based typing. The repertoires were released in a freely available public database meant as a resource for research on the immune response to SARS-CoV-2.

Beyond this particular receptor, the publication reports: The quantity of clinical and demographic metadata differed by source and by participant and was supplied without curation.

This receptor was taken from a man aged 50 to 60 who had been exposed to COVID-19. Sequenced input: PBMCs or T cells enriched from blood (not recorded which). This chain is built from TRBV5-1 and TRBJ1-6; the D gene is perhaps TRBD1, from 5 matching bases. The CDR3 protein sequence reads: CASSLSSARAGSPLHF. The bases read TGCGCCAGCAGCTTGTCTTCGGCCAGGGCAGGTTCACCCCTCCACTTT.